The 19 T cell receptor beta chains below all came from one sample that was sequenced in a study of CD8 T cell repertoires and HIV-1 epitope variants. These receptors' antigens are unknown. Only in-frame clones appear in the TCRdb table, and some are missing; sequencing was by immunoSEQ multiplex PCR. This table holds fewer than 6,500 clones, roughly two thirds found once. The sequenced sample was cultured CD8+ T cells derived from PBMCs. The source is a male donor with HIV.

This clone was observed once. The rearrangement links TRBV27 to TRBJ2-5; 7 bases are shared with TRBD2. In germline, CDR1 is MNHEY, CDR2 SMNVEV (reference sequence). The V segment lost 3 bases and the J segment 5 bases; nucleotides outside the gene matches: 9. CDR3 length: 15 residues. CDR3 residues: CASSLGGRAEETQYF. CDR3 nucleotides: TGTGCCAGCAGTTTGGGTGGGAGGGCCGAGGAGACCCAGTACTTC.

The CDR3 DNA reads as TGTGCCAGCAGTGGTGGTAACAGGCTATCCTACGAGCAGTACTTC. Its protein product is CASSGGNRLSYEQYF. The chain is built from TRBV2 and TRBJ2-7; a possible D gene is TRBD1 (5 bases). Germline CDR1 SNHLY, CDR2 FYNNEI. Trimming cost V 4 bases and J 1 base, with 14 bases left between them. The CDR3 consists of 15 residues.

V is TRBV28 and J is TRBJ2-5; D is uncertain. The germline CDR1 and CDR2 sequences are MDHEN and SYDVKM. V was clipped by 3 bases and J by 4 bases, with 3 bases between them. CDR3 length: 11 residues. Here the CDR3 reads CASSFRETQYF. As DNA, the CDR3 is TGTGCCAGCAGTTTTCGAGAGACCCAGTACTTC.

The chain has TRBV27 and TRBJ1-2, with D tentatively TRBD1 (6 bases). The CDR3 spans 15 residues. CDR1 and CDR2 (germline): MNHEY, SMNVEV (reference sequence). V shed 5 bases and J shed 4 bases, with 17 bases lying between them. The chain's CDR3 is CASSHSTGSGYGYTF. CDR3 coding DNA: TGTGCCAGCAGTCACAGCACAGGGTCAGGCTATGGCTACACCTTC.

The rearrangement uses TRBV1 and TRBJ2-2; whether TRBD2, the table's D call, matches the DNA was not checked. TRBV1 is recorded as a pseudogene. This CDR3 spans 17 amino acids. This chain's CDR3 is CTSSQGSGGQDTGELFF. Here the CDR3 DNA reads TGCACCAGCAGCCAAGGTTCGGGGGGGCAGGACACCGGGGAGCTGTTTTTT.

As to this clone: The junction and the germline gene differ at one end; a read error may be behind it. This chain connects TRBV7-7 to TRBJ2-5, with D perhaps TRBD2 (6 bases). The CDR3 length is 15 residues. Germline V lookup: CDR1 SSHAT, CDR2 FNYEAQ (reference sequence). The CDR3 is CASSPQAGTSETQYF. As DNA, the CDR3 is TGTGCTAGCAGCCCCCAGGCCGGGACTTCGGAGACCCAGTACTTC.

V usage is TRBV28 and J usage is TRBJ1-1; D perhaps matches TRBD1 (6 bases). The CDR3 sequence is 15 residues long. V was cut by 3 bases and J by 3 bases, with 14 bases left in between. Germline CDR1 and CDR2: MDHEN and SYDVKM. CDR3 residues: CASSFQGQKDTEAFF. The CDR3 DNA reads TGTGCCAGCAGTTTTCAGGGGCAGAAGGACACTGAAGCTTTCTTT.

The chain is built from TRBV28 and TRBJ2-5; D unresolved. V lost 3 bases and J lost 5, with 4 bases in between. The CDR3 length is 11 residues. Germline V CDR1 and CDR2: MDHEN, SYDVKM. The chain's CDR3 is CASSFYETQYF. CDR3 in DNA: TGTGCCAGCAGTTTTTATGAGACCCAGTACTTC. Drawing the rest from reference TRBV28 and TRBJ2-5, the complete variable domain is DVKVTQSSRYLVKRTGEKVFLECVQDMDHENMFWYRQDPGLGLRLIYFSYDVKMKEKGDIPEGYSVSREKKERFSLILESASTNQTSMYLCASSFYETQYFGPGTRLLVL.

This chain joins TRBV6-1 and TRBJ2-1, with a possible D match to TRBD2 (6 bases). Germline loops: CDR1 MNHNS, CDR2 SASEGT. The germline V and J ends were trimmed by 6 bases and 5 bases, with 14 bases remaining between them. This CDR3 has 14 amino acids. CDR3 nucleotides: TGTGCCAGCAGGGAGCGGGTGACCCACAATGAGCAGTTCTTC. Its protein product is CASRERVTHNEQFF.

The chain couples TRBV7-6 to TRBJ1-2; TRBD1 matches 7 bases. V was clipped by 5 bases and J by 3 bases; unmatched bases: 9. The CDR3 extends over 15 amino acids. Germline V gene sequence: CDR1 SGHVS, CDR2 FNYEAQ. The CDR3 DNA follows: TGTGCCAGCAGCCTGACAGGGAATAGAGACTATGGCTACACCTTC. Translating gives CASSLTGNRDYGYTF.

V usage is TRBV7-2 and J usage is TRBJ1-5, with D perhaps matching TRBD1 (5 bases). V was pared by 5 bases and J by 3 bases, with 11 bases between. The CDR3 is made up of 14 amino acids. The germline gives CDR1 SGHTA, CDR2 FQGNSA. CDR3 protein: CASSDRGPNQPQHF. The CDR3 nucleotides are TGTGCCAGCAGCGATAGGGGTCCCAATCAGCCCCAGCATTTT.

This clone is a singleton in its sample. The J gene is TRBJ2-1, the V gene TRBV15; 9 nucleotides align to TRBD2. This CDR3 has 13 residues. Germline trimming cut 5 bases from V and 8 bases from J; bases unmatched to any gene: 4. CDR1 and CDR2 (germline): LNHNV, YYDKDF (reference sequence). This CDR3 reads CATSGGRAYEQFF. In DNA form, the CDR3 reads TGTGCCACCAGCGGCGGGAGGGCCTATGAGCAGTTCTTC.

The V call is TRBV30, the J call TRBJ1-3; no clear D gene. Looked up from germline, CDR1 is GTSNPN and CDR2 is SVGIG (reference sequence). The CDR3 contains 15 residues. Trimming shortened V by 0 bases and J by 0 bases, and 9 bases separated the two germline ends. CDR3: CAWSVDSSSGNTIYF. CDR3 nucleotides: TGTGCCTGGAGTGTAGACTCCAGCTCTGGAAACACCATATATTTT. Full variable domain (rest looked up from reference TRBV30 and TRBJ1-3): SQTIHQWPATLVQPVGSPLSLECTVEGTSNPNLYWYRQAAGRGLQLLFYSVGIGQISSEVPQNLSASRPQDRQFILSSKKLLLSDSGFYLCAWSVDSSSGNTIYFGEGSWLTVV.

As to this clone: The junction shows a germline mismatch at one end, possibly a read error. The V and J genes are TRBV28 and TRBJ2-2; 8 bases map to TRBD2. CDR1 is MDHEN and CDR2 is SYDVKM in the germline V gene. This CDR3 region has 15 residues. In nucleotides, the CDR3 is TGTGCCAGCAGTTTAGGGCGGGAGGAAGGCCGGGGAGCTGTTTTT. Its protein is CASSLGREEGRGAVF.

The genes are TRBV12-1 and TRBJ2-3; the table's D call, TRBD2, was not checked against the DNA. TRBV12-1 is recorded as a pseudogene. This CDR3 has 18 amino acids. As DNA, the CDR3 is TGTGCCAGCAGCTGCGGGAGCGGGGGCCCTTCTAGCACAGATACGCAGTATTTT. It is translated as CASSCGSGGPSSTDTQYF.

The chain carries TRBV25-1 and TRBJ1-1, with D possibly matching TRBD1 (6 bases). The CDR3 has 13 amino acids. Germline V gene data show CDR1 as MGHDK and CDR2 as SYGVNS. V lost 2 bases to trimming and J lost 6 bases, with 10 bases between them. The CDR3: CASSEVGQSEAFF. The DNA of the CDR3 is TGTGCCAGCAGTGAAGTCGGACAGTCTGAAGCTTTCTTT.

V and J are TRBV6-5 and TRBJ1-2, with D unclear. V lost 6 bases and J 5 bases, leaving 16 bases between the germline ends. The CDR3 consists of 14 residues. Germline V lookup: CDR1 MNHEY, CDR2 SVGAGI. CDR3 sequence (DNA): TGTGCCAGCAGGGAAACGTCGGAGTTTTATGGCTACACCTTC. Its protein is CASRETSEFYGYTF.

The chain couples TRBV7-9 to TRBJ1-2; a weak D match, TRBD1 (5 bases). Trimming took 4 bases from V and 5 from J, leaving 17 bases between them. The CDR3 loop spans 15 amino acids. Germline V gene lookup returns CDR1 SEHNR and CDR2 FQNEAQ (reference sequence). CDR3 residues: CASSYPTTGTYGYTF. The CDR3 nucleotides read TGTGCCAGCAGCTACCCAACGACGGGGACTTATGGCTACACCTTC.

The chain uses TRBV5-1 and TRBJ1-1; D is possibly TRBD1 (6 bases). The length of the CDR3 is 14 residues. Trimming stripped 1 base from V and 7 bases from J, with 14 bases between. Germline V lookup: CDR1 SGHRS, CDR2 YFSETQ. The CDR3: CASSLNREALEAFF. CDR3 DNA: TGCGCCAGCAGCTTGAACAGGGAGGCCCTTGAAGCTTTCTTT.